Described below is a single T cell receptor beta chain sequence and its context. Method: immunoSEQ multiplex PCR; TCRdb's copy keeps in-frame clones and lacks some. The table records 150,000 to 200,000 clones, around 82% of them present only once. This sample is drawn from a study of blood T cell repertoires in COVID-19. About the study: Material from acute and convalescent COVID-19 was sourced from the United States, Italy and Spain. The analysed material was cDNA or gDNA that came from T cells, B-cell-depleted T cells, or PBMCs.

Germline CDR1 SGDLS, CDR2 YYNGEE. The CDR3 contains 20 residues. The V and J ends lost 2 bases and 0 bases, in that order; junction bases with no gene match: 17. The chain recombines TRBV9 with TRBJ1-3, with 7 positions matching TRBD1. Sequencing was carried out using PBMCs or T cells enriched from blood (not recorded which). This TCR came from a woman in her sixties with acute COVID-19. Here the CDR3 reads CASSVEVGTVVHSSGNTIYF. As DNA, the CDR3 is TGTGCCAGCAGCGTGGAGGTGGGGACAGTTGTGCATAGCTCTGGAAACACCATATATTTT.